This record looks at one TCR beta chain sequence and its context. What it recognizes is unknown. The data originate from a study of somatic mutations in cytotoxic T cells in rheumatoid arthritis. Study-wide context: Immediately following diagnosis and ahead of any treatment, patient blood (30 ml EDTA) was drawn. Overall study findings and caveats: The targets (antigens) of the expanded CD8+ clones were not known.

Germline V gives CDR1 SGDLS, CDR2 YYNGEE. The CDR3 runs 14 residues. V gave up 7 bases and J gave up 4 bases; unmatched junction bases: 8. The method was immunoSEQ multiplex PCR; TCRdb's version includes in-frame clones alone and lacks a portion of them. The data show over 15,000 clones, over 65% seen once. The sequencing sample was made of CD8+ T cells sorted from blood. The sequence derives from an adult with rheumatoid arthritis. The chain couples TRBV9 to TRBJ2-1; 7 bases line up with TRBD2. The CDR3 DNA reads TGTGCCAGCGGAGAACCGGGACTATACAATGAGCAGTTCTTC. Translation gives CASGEPGLYNEQFF.